This T cell receptor (beta chain) was documented in a study of identical twins. Via MiXCR, TCRdb re-called the 5' RACE reads, giving one row per CDR3 protein. The repertoire has some 730,000 distinct CDR3 sequences, 15% to 20% of them found once; the top ten carry around 12%. In this sample, this clonotype turned up many times. The germline gives CDR1 SGHRS, CDR2 YFSETQ. V lost 4 bases, J lost 2 bases, and 6 bases lay in between. The CDR3 loop spans 12 amino acids. The same data also went into a second study, on T cells expressing NK-cell markers. This second study notes: The leading position in the CD3+CD56-NKG2C+ fraction of several donors also went to these clonotypes.

The rearrangement uses TRBV5-1 and TRBJ2-5, with D unclear. Sequencing was carried out using PBMCs. The clonotype comes from a woman between 18 and 30 years old in good health. The CDR3 nucleotides are TGCGCCAGCAGCCAACAACAAGAGACCCAGTACTTC. It translates to CASSQQQETQYF. The variable domain in full, completed from reference TRBV5-1 and TRBJ2-5, reads KAGVTQTPRYLIKTRGQQVTLSCSPISGHRSVSWYQQTPGQGLQFLFEYFSETQRNKGNFPGRFSGRQFSNSRSEMNVSTLELGDSALYLCASSQQQETQYFGPGTRLLVL.